This T cell receptor beta chain was sequenced in a study of PD-L1 blockade in urothelial cancer. About the research overall: Atezolizumab was started by patients in 2014 at 1,200 mg intravenously every 3 weeks. Blood-derived samples held a median approximately 140,000 T cells.

The CDR3 extends over 14 amino acids. Trimming left V 4 bases short and J 5 bases short, with 12 bases between. The V gene's germline CDR1 is SGHTS and CDR2 YDEGEE. The patients had locally advanced or metastatic urothelial carcinoma. Using immunoSEQ multiplex PCR, the repertoire was profiled, and TCRdb retains in-frame clones only, with some absent. The repertoire holds around 100,000 clones, about 85% seen once, with around 2.4% in the top ten. This TCR came from a middle-aged man with urothelial cancer. Material: PBMCs, obtained around atezolizumab (anti-PD-L1) treatment. The chain is built from TRBV5-8 and TRBJ1-4; D ambiguous. The CDR3 sequence: CASSRGSPNEKLFF. DNA of the CDR3: TGTGCCAGCAGCCGTGGGAGCCCGAATGAAAAACTGTTTTTT.